Detailed here is one T cell receptor (beta chain). What it binds is not known. This CDR3 region has 15 residues. Germline CDR1 SNHLY, CDR2 FYNNEI. Trimming cost V 6 bases and J 1 base, with 16 bases left between them. The sample is drawn from a study of CD8+ T cells in alopecia areata. Study conclusions and caveats: In lesional scalp, particularly from alopecia totalis/universalis, clonality was higher than in normal scalp. When scalp samples are sequenced, resident alphabeta T cells of normal skin are also captured.

RNA was isolated and reverse transcribed to cDNA, the sequencing template. Sequenced by immunoSEQ multiplex PCR; TCRdb stores in-frame clones only, minus some. The repertoire holds about 180,000 clones, less than 80% seen once, with roughly 10% in the top ten. Sample: CD8+ T cells sorted from blood, taken at week 0. The receptor's source is a human donor with alopecia areata. The V gene is TRBV2, the J gene TRBJ2-7, with no clear D. The CDR3 sequence is CASRPDTRISYEQYF. The CDR3 nucleotides read TGTGCCAGCAGACCTGACACTCGCATTTCCTACGAGCAGTACTTC.